The rows below give T cell receptor beta chains drawn from one sample of a study of OX40 agonist ivuxolimab in advanced cancers. Repertoires were generated with immunoSEQ multiplex PCR, while TCRdb's copy carries only in-frame clones and drops some. The sample includes about 70,000 clones, approximately 92% of them seen just once. Sequences were derived from CD4+ or CD8+ T cells sorted from blood, sampled in a trial of the OX40 agonist ivuxolimab. The receptors were gathered from an adult with an advanced solid tumor such as melanoma, head and neck, liver or kidney cancer. CDR3s include the opening cysteine and the closing phenylalanine or tryptophan. A D gene is named only where the DNA matches it firmly. Clone size is shown for a subset of rows, as once, few, many or a class of expanded clone.

J gene | D gene | V gene | clone size | CDR3 protein | CDR3 DNA
TRBJ2-5 | TRBD2 | TRBV2 | - | CASSEERESKTQYF | TGTGCCAGCAGCGAAGAGCGGGAGTCTAAGACCCAGTACTTC
TRBJ1-4 | TRBD1 | TRBV28 | - | CASSLTGTGDGKLFF | TGTGCCAGCAGTTTAACCGGGACAGGGGACGGGAAACTGTTTTTT
TRBJ1-2 | - | TRBV6-6 | - | CASSTANTNTNYGYTF | TGTGCCAGCAGTACTGCTAACACGAATACTAACTATGGCTACACCTTC
TRBJ2-5 | - | TRBV7-2 | - | CASSHTIGPGREQETQYF | TGTGCCAGCAGCCATACGATAGGGCCCGGACGGGAACAAGAGACCCAGTACTTC
TRBJ2-6 | - | TRBV7-6 | - | CASGAFSGANVLTF | TGTGCCAGCGGCGCTTTCTCTGGGGCCAACGTCCTGACTTTC
TRBJ2-5 | - | TRBV15 | - | CATSRGLETQYF | TGTGCCACCAGCAGAGGTTTAGAGACCCAGTACTTC
TRBJ1-1 | TRBD1 | TRBV19 | - | CASSIGQGKQNTEAFF | TGTGCCAGTAGTATAGGACAGGGGAAGCAGAACACTGAAGCTTTCTTT
TRBJ2-5 | TRBD1 | TRBV29-1 | once | CSVESRVGTGYQETQYF | TGCAGCGTTGAGTCACGGGTTGGGACAGGGTACCAAGAGACCCAGTACTTC
TRBJ2-3 | - | TRBV11-2 | - | CASSPRLRTDTQYF | TGTGCCAGCAGCCCGCGACTCCGCACAGATACGCAGTATTTT
TRBJ2-5 | TRBD1 | TRBV7-3 | - | CASSLAGGETQYF | TGTGCCAGCAGCTTAGCAGGGGGAGAGACCCAGTACTTC
TRBJ2-2 | TRBD1 | TRBV9 | - | CASSAQGANTGELFF | TGTGCCAGCAGCGCCCAGGGGGCGAACACCGGGGAGCTGTTTTTT
TRBJ2-7 | - | TRBV21-1 | - | CASSTLQALAEVFHEQYF | TGTGCCAGCAGTACCCTTCAGGCACTAGCGGAAGTATTCCACGAGCAGTACTTC
TRBJ2-6 | TRBD1 | TRBV9 | - | CASSPDRASGANVLTF | TGTGCCAGCAGCCCGGACAGGGCCTCTGGGGCCAACGTCCTGACTTTC
TRBJ2-3 | - | TRBV6-5 | once | CASSSKAGPSTDTQYF | TGTGCCAGCAGTTCCAAAGCGGGCCCTAGCACAGATACGCAGTATTTT
TRBJ2-2 | - | TRBV5-4 | - | CASSRGTWNTGELFF | TGTGCCAGCAGCCGCGGGACATGGAACACCGGGGAGCTGTTTTTT
TRBJ2-1 | TRBD2 | TRBV18 | - | CASSPELAATYNEQFF | TGTGCCAGCTCACCTGAGCTAGCGGCTACCTACAATGAGCAGTTCTTC
TRBJ2-1 | - | TRBV7-3 | - | CASSAYSYNEQFF | TGTGCCAGCAGCGCTTACAGTTACAATGAGCAGTTCTTC
TRBJ2-1 | - | TRBV5-1 | - | CASSSSTYNEQFF | TGCGCCAGCAGCTCCTCTACCTACAATGAGCAGTTCTTC
TRBJ2-1 | TRBD1 | TRBV4-3 | - | CASRRQGVRDEQFF | TGCGCCAGCCGTCGACAGGGCGTTAGGGATGAGCAGTTCTTC
TRBJ2-3 | TRBD1 | TRBV7-9 | - | CASSFTGGSTDTQYF | TGTGCCAGCAGCTTCACAGGGGGCTCCACAGATACGCAGTATTTT
TRBJ2-5 | TRBD1 | TRBV25-1 | - | CASSDPTGAGETQYF | TGTGCCAGCAGTGACCCGACAGGGGCGGGAGAGACCCAGTACTTC
TRBJ2-3 | - | TRBV18 | once | CASSNSDTQYF | TGTGCCAGCTCCAACTCAGATACGCAGTATTTT
TRBJ2-1 | - | TRBV7-7 | - | CASSPLGPPNEQFF | TGTGCTAGCAGCCCCCTAGGACCCCCCAATGAGCAGTTCTTC
TRBJ2-1 | - | TRBV9 | once | CASSSHTSNEQFF | TGTGCCAGCAGCTCCCACACCTCCAATGAGCAGTTCTTC
TRBJ2-5 | - | TRBV5-1 | - | CASSLGGPPGETQYF | TGCGCCAGCAGCCTAGGGGGTCCGCCGGGAGAGACCCAGTACTTC
TRBJ2-7 | - | TRBV7-2 | few | CASSLSPRSEQYF | TGTGCCAGCAGCTTATCCCCGAGATCCGAGCAGTACTTC
TRBJ2-7 | TRBD2 | TRBV2 | - | CASSRGLVTSEQYF | TGTGCCAGCAGTAGGGGACTAGTCACCTCTGAGCAGTACTTC
TRBJ2-3 | - | TRBV12-1 | - | CASSVGTPAQYF | TGTGCCAGCAGCGTTGGGACTCCGGCGCAGTATTTT
TRBJ2-6 | TRBD1 | TRBV7-6 | - | CASSLMGQGLSGANVLTF | TGTGCCAGCAGCTTGATGGGACAGGGTCTTAGTGGGGCCAACGTCCTGACTTTC
TRBJ2-3 | - | TRBV9 | - | CASSLQGLVGTDTQYF | TGTGCCAGCAGCCTACAGGGCTTGGTTGGGACAGATACGCAGTATTTT
TRBJ2-4 | - | TRBV6-6 | - | CASSYSSGQNIQYF | TGTGCCAGCAGTTACTCGAGTGGGCAAAACATTCAGTACTTC
TRBJ2-7 | TRBD2 | TRBV28 | - | CATERTSYEQYF | TGTGCCACCGAACGGACTAGCTACGAGCAGTACTTC
TRBJ1-1 | - | TRBV19 | - | CASSTTPPPGVAFF | TGTGCCAGTAGTACAACCCCGCCCCCCGGGGTAGCTTTCTTT
TRBJ1-5 | - | TRBV6-1 | - | CASSEAPGYRNQPQHF | TGTGCCAGCAGTGAAGCTCCAGGGTATCGCAATCAGCCCCAGCATTTT
TRBJ1-2 | - | TRBV2 | - | CASRAGAYGYTF | TGTGCCAGCAGAGCAGGTGCCTATGGCTACACCTTC
TRBJ2-4 | - | TRBV11-2 | - | CASSVAPLAEIQYF | TGTGCCAGCAGCGTAGCGCCACTAGCAGAGATTCAGTACTTC
TRBJ2-1 | TRBD2 | TRBV9 | - | CASSGSGRGRNEQFF | TGTGCCAGCAGCGGTAGCGGGAGGGGGCGCAATGAGCAGTTCTTC
TRBJ2-6 | - | TRBV28 | - | CASSTPGSGANVLTF | TGTGCCAGCAGCACCCCAGGGTCTGGGGCCAACGTCCTGACTTTC
TRBJ1-6 | TRBD1 | TRBV2 | - | CATFRDRNSPLHF | TGTGCCACCTTCCGGGACAGGAATTCACCCCTCCACTTT
TRBJ2-7 | - | TRBV7-9 | - | CASSLVPGSNGDYEQYF | TGTGCCAGCAGCTTAGTGCCGGGTTCAAACGGGGACTACGAGCAGTACTTC
TRBJ2-7 | - | TRBV19 | - | CASSIGRGLRSEQYF | TGTGCCAGTAGTATAGGAAGGGGTCTTAGGAGCGAGCAGTACTTC
TRBJ2-7 | TRBD2 | TRBV27 | - | CASSILAGGAYEQYF | TGTGCCAGCAGTATACTAGCGGGGGGAGCCTACGAGCAGTACTTC
TRBJ2-1 | - | TRBV5-1 | - | CASRSGAVSYNEQFF | TGCGCCAGCAGGTCGGGAGCGGTAAGCTACAATGAGCAGTTCTTC
TRBJ1-4 | - | TRBV28 | - | CASSIYKGPRRTNEKLFF | TGTGCCAGCAGTATATATAAGGGACCACGAAGGACTAATGAAAAACTGTTTTTT
TRBJ1-1 | - | TRBV18 | once | CASSPAGRGTEAFF | TGTGCCAGCTCACCCGCAGGGCGGGGCACTGAAGCTTTCTTT
TRBJ1-5 | - | TRBV6-6 | - | CASSSGGVGPQHF | TGTGCCAGCAGCAGTGGGGGGGTGGGGCCCCAGCATTTT
TRBJ2-1 | TRBD2 | TRBV7-9 | - | CASSLGAGGNEQFF | TGTGCCAGCAGCTTAGGGGCGGGAGGAAATGAGCAGTTCTTC
TRBJ2-3 | - | TRBV5-1 | - | CASSLGYTDTQYF | TGCGCCAGCAGCTTAGGGTATACAGATACGCAGTATTTT